The next 18 T cell receptor beta chains were all read from a single sample in a study of T cells after somatic rescue of genetic block. Sequenced by immunoSEQ multiplex PCR; TCRdb stores in-frame clones only, minus some. The sample contains 110,000 or so clones, about nine tenths of which appear only once. The sequenced material came from peripheral blood mononuclear cells (PBMCs). The receptor source for this set is a woman aged 18-35 years.

CDR3 region: CASGRQGSSYEQYF. DNA for the CDR3: TGTGCTAGTGGTCGACAGGGAAGCTCCTACGAGCAGTACTTC. The V gene is TRBV12-5, the J gene TRBJ2-7; 7 bases match TRBD1. Unmatched junction bases numbered 4, after V lost 5 bases and J lost 0 bases. Germline CDR1 and CDR2: LGHNT and FRNRAP. The CDR3 extends over 14 amino acids. The entire variable domain, with the rest obtained from reference TRBV12-5 and TRBJ2-7, is as follows: DARVTQTPRHKVTEMGQEVTMRCQPILGHNTVFWYRQTMMQGLELLAYFRNRAPLDDSGMPKDRFSAEMPDATLATLKIQPSEPRDSAVYFCASGRQGSSYEQYFGPGTRLTVT.

The chain uses TRBV30 and TRBJ1-2; 7 bases align to TRBD1. The CDR3 consists of 13 residues. Germline CDR1 reads GTSNPN; CDR2 reads SVGIG (reference sequence). Trimming took 5 bases from V and 4 from J; bases not matched to a gene: 7. CDR3 DNA: TGTGCCTGGGGTTCGGGACAGACCTATGGCTACACCTTC. This sequence encodes CAWGSGQTYGYTF.

There are a few counts of this clone. This sample includes further DNA sequences coding for the same CDR3. The chain recombines TRBV7-2 with TRBJ2-4, with D maybe TRBD1 (6 bases). The CDR3 has 13 amino acids. V shed 1 base and J shed 7 bases, with 8 bases lying between them. The germline V gene encodes CDR1 SGHTA and CDR2 FQGNSA. In nucleotides, the CDR3 is TGTGCCAGCAGCTTAGGGCAGGGGAACATTCAGTACTTC. Translation gives CASSLGQGNIQYF.

The V call is TRBV19, the J call TRBJ1-1, with 7 bases aligning to TRBD1. J lost 1 base, V lost 4 bases, and 9 bases had no gene match. The CDR3 consists of 16 residues. Germline-derived CDR1 and CDR2 are LNHDA and SQIVND (reference sequence). CDR3 residues: CASSTHPGQENTEAFF. CDR3 nucleotide sequence: TGTGCCAGTAGTACCCATCCTGGACAGGAGAACACTGAAGCTTTCTTT.

This chain uses TRBV7-2 with TRBJ2-7; 9 positions match TRBD1. With 1 base clipped from V and 4 bases from J, the junction kept 2 bases outside the gene matches. The CDR3 loop spans 14 amino acids. Germline CDR1 reads SGHTA; CDR2 reads FQGNSA. CDR3 protein: CASSLDRGLYEQYF. CDR3 DNA: TGTGCCAGCAGCTTAGACAGGGGGCTATACGAGCAGTACTTC.

This clone has only one observation. The J gene is TRBJ2-3, the V gene TRBV28, with a weak D call TRBD2 (5 bases). This CDR3 is built from 15 residues. Per the germline V gene, CDR1 is MDHEN and CDR2 is SYDVKM. V was cut by 7 bases and J by 2 bases, with 16 bases left in between. The CDR3 region is CASTAGGLNTDTQYF. As DNA, the CDR3 is TGTGCCAGCACCGCAGGAGGACTCAACACAGATACGCAGTATTTT.

This clone appeared once. The J gene is TRBJ1-6, the V gene TRBV18, with D possibly TRBD1 on 6 matching bases. From germline, CDR1 is KGHSH and CDR2 LQKENI. V gave up 6 bases and J gave up 0 bases, with 24 bases separating them. The CDR3 is 20 amino acids. The chain's CDR3 is CASSPVRTARQSSYNSPLHF. In DNA form, the CDR3 reads TGTGCCAGCTCCCCCGTCCGGACAGCCCGCCAGAGCTCCTATAATTCACCCCTCCACTTT.

The chain has TRBV28 and TRBJ1-4, with 9 positions matching TRBD1. J gave up 8 bases and V 6 bases, and 13 bases lay outside the gene matches. CDR3 length: 16 amino acids. CDR1 and CDR2 from the germline V gene are MDHEN and SYDVKM. Written as DNA, the CDR3 is TGTGCCAGCAGCGTAACCCGGGACAGGGCCGACGAAAAACTGTTTTTT. Translated: CASSVTRDRADEKLFF. Full variable domain (remainder filled in from reference TRBV28 and TRBJ1-4): DVKVTQSSRYLVKRTGEKVFLECVQDMDHENMFWYRQDPGLGLRLIYFSYDVKMKEKGDIPEGYSVSREKKERFSLILESASTNQTSMYLCASSVTRDRADEKLFFGSGTQLSVL.

CDR3 bases: TGTGCCAGCAGCGTAGGGGGGCGGGGAACCCGGAACACTGAAGCTTTCTTT. Protein: CASSVGGRGTRNTEAFF. This chain links TRBV9 with TRBJ1-1; tentatively, D is TRBD1 (6 bases). CDR1 and CDR2 (germline): SGDLS, YYNGEE. The CDR3 consists of 17 residues. V gave up 0 bases and J gave up 1 base, with 16 bases separating them.

The chain employs TRBV19 and TRBJ1-1; D may be TRBD1 (5 bases). This CDR3 spans 15 amino acids. Between the trimmed V and J ends, which lost 6 bases and 3 bases, there was a span of 17 bases. Germline loops: CDR1 LNHDA, CDR2 SQIVND (reference sequence). The CDR3 region is CASSPRQGVDTEAFF. The CDR3 DNA follows: TGTGCCAGTAGCCCCCGACAAGGGGTGGACACTGAAGCTTTCTTT.

The rearrangement links TRBV5-1 to TRBJ2-7, with D perhaps matching TRBD1 (5 bases). Trimming removed 2 bases at V and 2 bases at J, with 11 bases between. The CDR3 loop spans 14 amino acids. The germline CDR1 and CDR2 sequences are SGHRS and YFSETQ. The CDR3 bases are TGCGCCAGCAGCTTTGAGACAGAGGCCTACGAGCAGTACTTC. This gives the protein CASSFETEAYEQYF.

This chain uses TRBV10-3 with TRBJ2-2; 10 bases align to TRBD1. CDR3 size: 15 residues. CDR1 is ENHRY, CDR2 SYGVKD, per germline. With 4 bases clipped from V and 5 bases from J, the junction kept 4 bases outside the gene matches. CDR3 region: CAISGGQGSTGELFF. The CDR3 DNA is TGTGCCATCAGTGGGGGACAGGGGAGTACCGGGGAGCTGTTTTTT.

The chain is built from TRBV4-2 and TRBJ2-7; TRBD1 agrees at 11 bases. Trimming removed 0 bases from V and 2 bases from J; junction bases left unmatched: 3. Germline CDR1 is LGHNA and CDR2 is YNFKEQ. This CDR3 spans 16 amino acids. The CDR3 DNA sequence: TGTGCCAGCAGCCAAGAAAGGGACAGGGGGACCTACGAGCAGTACTTC. Amino acids: CASSQERDRGTYEQYF.

The chain is built from TRBV7-9 and TRBJ1-2, with 7 bases aligning to TRBD1. The CDR3 length is 13 residues. CDR1 and CDR2 from the germline V gene are SEHNR and FQNEAQ (reference sequence). The ends lost 4 bases at V and 3 bases at J; junction bases unmatched: 2. CDR3 amino acids: CASSSGQDYGYTF. The CDR3 coding sequence is TGTGCCAGCAGCTCCGGACAGGACTATGGCTACACCTTC.

The chain has TRBV4-1 and TRBJ2-7; D is possibly TRBD1 or TRBD2 (5 bases each). Germline CDR1 is MGHRA and CDR2 is YSYEKL. The V and J ends lost 3 bases and 1 base respectively, with 13 bases between them. This CDR3 spans 15 amino acids. CDR3: CASSHIGDPSYEQYF. The CDR3 DNA follows: TGCGCCAGCAGCCACATAGGGGACCCATCCTACGAGCAGTACTTC.

Turning to this clone: Within the sample, other DNA sequences also encode this same CDR3. The chain has TRBV18 and TRBJ1-2; 7 nucleotides match TRBD1. With 2 bases clipped from V and 3 bases from J, the junction kept 0 bases outside the gene matches. The CDR3 spans 13 residues. The germline gives CDR1 KGHSH, CDR2 LQKENI. CDR3 DNA: TGTGCCAGCTCACCAGACAGGGACTATGGCTACACCTTC. Translation gives CASSPDRDYGYTF. Together with reference TRBV18 and TRBJ1-2, the CDR3 gives the full variable domain: NAGVMQNPRHLVRRRGQEARLRCSPMKGHSHVYWYRQLPEEGLKFMVYLQKENIIDESGMPKERFSAEFPKEGPSILRIQQVVRGDSAAYFCASSPDRDYGYTFGSGTRLTVV.

This clone is a singleton in its sample. The V gene is TRBV19, the J gene TRBJ2-3; 10 bases map to TRBD2. The germline V gene has CDR1 LNHDA and CDR2 SQIVND (reference sequence). Germline trimming cut 3 bases from V and 4 bases from J; bases unmatched to any gene: 7. The CDR3 runs to 16 residues. CDR3 nucleotide sequence: TGTGCCAGTAGTATCACTCTAGCGGGGGAGGCAGATACGCAGTATTTT. Translated, it gives CASSITLAGEADTQYF.

The rearrangement uses TRBV14 and TRBJ2-1; D uncertain. This CDR3 is 14 amino acids long. CDR1 and CDR2 from the germline V gene are SGHDN and FVKESK. V was cut by 4 bases and J by 9 bases, with 16 bases left in between. The CDR3 loop is CASSPEGRRGEQFF. CDR3 DNA sequence: TGTGCCAGCAGCCCGGAAGGACGGAGAGGTGAGCAGTTCTTC.